Listed below are T cell receptor beta chains from one sample, sequenced in a study of T cell clusters in autoimmune cytopenias. TCRdb processed the multiplex PCR reads again and assigns one entry to each CDR3 protein, with no DNA. This repertoire includes under 13,000 distinct CDR3 sequences. These same records also appear under a second study, on T cell repertoires in aging, cancer and after chemotherapy.

Sequencing input: peripheral blood. The origin of the receptors is a human donor in good health. CDR3s include the opening cysteine and the closing phenylalanine or tryptophan. Rows may omit the clone size; those that give it use once, few, many or a size class.

abundance	v_gene	j_gene	CDR3aa
medium-sized	TRBV29-1	TRBJ1-4	CSVADDMDEKLFF
.	TRBV11-1	TRBJ2-1	CASSLSENNEQFF
medium-sized	TRBV7-9	TRBJ1-2	CASREDGGVGGYTF
medium-sized	TRBV7-9	TRBJ1-3	CASTGDLSGNTIYF
medium-sized	TRBV19	TRBJ2-3	CASSIGGADTQYF
.	TRBV4-3	TRBJ1-6	CASSLRPGDYNSPLHF
medium-sized	TRBV19	TRBJ1-6	CASSTNQLTGYNSPLHF
medium-sized	TRBV7-9	TRBJ1-6	CASSFGTLGNSPLHF
.	TRBV12-3/TRBV12-4	TRBJ2-2	CAVRGFTGELFF
.	TRBV12-3/TRBV12-4	TRBJ2-1	CASSPRTGPTNNEQFF
.	TRBV10-1	TRBJ2-6	CASSALPSSGANVLTF
.	TRBV6-2/TRBV6-3	TRBJ2-1	CASSLWTDPHNEQFF
.	TRBV5-1	TRBJ1-4	CASSLTPQGAGEKLFF
medium-sized	TRBV29-1	TRBJ2-7	CSVVGGPGAYEQYF
.	TRBV20-1	TRBJ2-7	CSADDQAGGRDYEQYF
medium-sized	TRBV20-1	TRBJ2-7	CSASGGGSYEQYF
medium-sized	TRBV6-1	TRBJ1-2	CASTKGEGLNGYTF
medium-sized	TRBV20-1	TRBJ2-3	CSVGGGTDTQYF
.	TRBV6-6	TRBJ2-3	CASSFRLAGGSDTQYF
.	TRBV10-1	TRBJ2-7	CASTVGSLDEQYF
.	TRBV6-6	TRBJ1-1	CASSSWDGEAFF
.	TRBV11-2	TRBJ2-3	CASSLQQGAHADTQYF
medium-sized	TRBV30	TRBJ1-2	CAWVGQGRRGYTF
.	TRBV20-1	TRBJ1-5	CSASRVLDQPQHF
.	TRBV6-5	TRBJ2-3	CASSYLASVSTQYF
.	TRBV19	TRBJ1-2	CASSVLGEQRDYGYTF